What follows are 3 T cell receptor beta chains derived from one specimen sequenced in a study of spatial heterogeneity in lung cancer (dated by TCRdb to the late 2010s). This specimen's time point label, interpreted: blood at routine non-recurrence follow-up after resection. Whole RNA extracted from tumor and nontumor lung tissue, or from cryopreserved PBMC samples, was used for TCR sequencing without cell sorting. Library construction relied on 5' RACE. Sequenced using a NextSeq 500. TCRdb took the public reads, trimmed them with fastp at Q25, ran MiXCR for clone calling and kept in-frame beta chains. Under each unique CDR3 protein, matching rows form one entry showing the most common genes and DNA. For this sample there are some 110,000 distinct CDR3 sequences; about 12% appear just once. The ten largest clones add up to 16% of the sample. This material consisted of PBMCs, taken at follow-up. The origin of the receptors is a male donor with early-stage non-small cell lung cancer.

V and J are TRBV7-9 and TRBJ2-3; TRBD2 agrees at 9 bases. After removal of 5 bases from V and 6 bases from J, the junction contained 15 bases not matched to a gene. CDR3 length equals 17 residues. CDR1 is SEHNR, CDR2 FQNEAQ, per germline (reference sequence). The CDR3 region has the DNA TGTGCCAGCAGCCCCGCCCCGGGCGGGGGGGCAGCTGATACGCAGTATTTT. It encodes CASSPAPGGGAADTQYF.

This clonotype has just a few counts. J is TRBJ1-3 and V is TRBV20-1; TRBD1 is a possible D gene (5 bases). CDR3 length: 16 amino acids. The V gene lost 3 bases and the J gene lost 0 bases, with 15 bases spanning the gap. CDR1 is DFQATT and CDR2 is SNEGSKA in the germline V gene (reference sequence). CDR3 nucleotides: TGCAGTGCTAGGCCCAGGGCTAGCCTCTCTGGAAACACCATATATTTT. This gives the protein CSARPRASLSGNTIYF.

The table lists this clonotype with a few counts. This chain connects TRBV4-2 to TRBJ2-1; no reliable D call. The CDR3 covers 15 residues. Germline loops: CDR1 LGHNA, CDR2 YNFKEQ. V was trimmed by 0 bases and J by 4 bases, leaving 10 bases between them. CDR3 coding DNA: TGTGCCAGCAGCCAAGACCCTGTCTCGTACAATGAGCAGTTCTTC. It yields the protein CASSQDPVSYNEQFF.